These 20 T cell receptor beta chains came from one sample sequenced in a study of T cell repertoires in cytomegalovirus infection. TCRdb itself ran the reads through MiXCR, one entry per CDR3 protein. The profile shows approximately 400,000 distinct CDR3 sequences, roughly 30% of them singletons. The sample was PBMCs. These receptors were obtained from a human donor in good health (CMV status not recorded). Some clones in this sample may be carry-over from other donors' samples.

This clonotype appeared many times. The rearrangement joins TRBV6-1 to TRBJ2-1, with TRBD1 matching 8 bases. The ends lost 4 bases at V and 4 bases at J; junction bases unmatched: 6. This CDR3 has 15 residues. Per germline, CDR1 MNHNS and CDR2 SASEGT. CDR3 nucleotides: TGTGCCAGCAGTGCTCATTGGACAGGGTACAATGAGCAGTTCTTC. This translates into CASSAHWTGYNEQFF.

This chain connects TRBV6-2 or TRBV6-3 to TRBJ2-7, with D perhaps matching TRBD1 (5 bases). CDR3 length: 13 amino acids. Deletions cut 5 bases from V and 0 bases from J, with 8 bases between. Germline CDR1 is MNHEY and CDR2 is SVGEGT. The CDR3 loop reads CASSHDSSYEQYF. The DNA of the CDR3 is TGTGCCAGCAGTCATGACAGCTCCTACGAGCAGTACTTC.

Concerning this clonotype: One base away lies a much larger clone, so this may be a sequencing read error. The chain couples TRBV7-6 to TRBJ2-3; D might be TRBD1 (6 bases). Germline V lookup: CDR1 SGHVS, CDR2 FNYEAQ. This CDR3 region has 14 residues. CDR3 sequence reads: CASGRGPGPDTRYF. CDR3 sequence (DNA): TGTGCCAGCGGCAGGGGACCTGGGCCAGATACGCGGTATTTT.

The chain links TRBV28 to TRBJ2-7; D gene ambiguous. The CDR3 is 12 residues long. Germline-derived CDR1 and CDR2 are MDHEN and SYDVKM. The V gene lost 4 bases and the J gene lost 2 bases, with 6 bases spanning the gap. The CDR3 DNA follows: TGTGCCAGCAGTTGGTCGACCTACGAGCAGTACTTC. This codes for CASSWSTYEQYF.

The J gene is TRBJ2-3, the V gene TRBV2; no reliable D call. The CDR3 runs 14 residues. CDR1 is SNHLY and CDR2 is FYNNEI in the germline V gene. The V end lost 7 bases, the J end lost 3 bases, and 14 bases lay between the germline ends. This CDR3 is CASNGPPETDTQYF. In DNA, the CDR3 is TGTGCCAGCAATGGGCCTCCTGAGACAGATACGCAGTATTTT.

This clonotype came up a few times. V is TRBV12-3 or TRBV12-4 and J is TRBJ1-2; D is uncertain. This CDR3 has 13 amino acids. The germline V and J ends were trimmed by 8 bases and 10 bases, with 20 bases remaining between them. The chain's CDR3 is CASEGGRTSDYTF. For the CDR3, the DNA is TGTGCCAGCGAAGGCGGACGGACTTCCGACTACACCTTC.

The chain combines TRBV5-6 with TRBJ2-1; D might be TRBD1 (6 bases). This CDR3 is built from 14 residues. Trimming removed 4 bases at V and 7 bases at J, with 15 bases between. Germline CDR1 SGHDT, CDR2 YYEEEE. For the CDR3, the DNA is TGTGCCAGCAGCGACCAGGACCAGGGGAATGAGCAGTTCTTC. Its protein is CASSDQDQGNEQFF.

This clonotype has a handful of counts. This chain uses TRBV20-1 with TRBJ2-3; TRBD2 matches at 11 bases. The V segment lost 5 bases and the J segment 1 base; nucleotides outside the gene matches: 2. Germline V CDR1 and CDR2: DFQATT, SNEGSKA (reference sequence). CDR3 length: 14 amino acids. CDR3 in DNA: TGCAGTGCTTCACTAGCGGGGGGCACAGATACGCAGTATTTT. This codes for CSASLAGGTDTQYF.

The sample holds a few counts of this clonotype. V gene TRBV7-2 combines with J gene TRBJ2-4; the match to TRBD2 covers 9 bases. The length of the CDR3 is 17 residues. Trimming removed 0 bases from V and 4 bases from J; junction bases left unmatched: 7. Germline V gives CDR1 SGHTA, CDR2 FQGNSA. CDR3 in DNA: TGTGCCAGCAGCTTAGCGTCGGGGCGGGGGGGAAAAAACATTCAGTACTTC. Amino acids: CASSLASGRGGKNIQYF.

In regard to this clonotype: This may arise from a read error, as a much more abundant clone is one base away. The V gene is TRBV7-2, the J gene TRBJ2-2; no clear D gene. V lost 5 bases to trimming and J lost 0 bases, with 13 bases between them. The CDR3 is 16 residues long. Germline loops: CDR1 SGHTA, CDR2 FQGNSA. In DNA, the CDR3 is TGTGCCAGCAGCGACGTGGGCCTCCCGAACACCGGGGAGCTGTTTTTT. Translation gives CASSDVGLPNTGELFF. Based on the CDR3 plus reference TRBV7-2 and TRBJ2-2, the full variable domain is GAGVSQSPSNKVTEKGKDVELRCDPISGHTALYWYRQSLGQGLEFLIYFQGNSAPDKSGLPSDRFSAERTGGSVSTLTIQRTQQEDSAVYLCASSDVGLPNTGELFFGEGSRLTVL.

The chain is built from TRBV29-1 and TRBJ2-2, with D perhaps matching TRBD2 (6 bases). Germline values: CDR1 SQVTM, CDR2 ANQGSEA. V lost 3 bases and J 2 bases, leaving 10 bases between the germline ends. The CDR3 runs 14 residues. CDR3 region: CSVEGGSNTGELFF. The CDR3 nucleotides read TGCAGCGTTGAGGGGGGATCCAACACCGGGGAGCTGTTTTTT.

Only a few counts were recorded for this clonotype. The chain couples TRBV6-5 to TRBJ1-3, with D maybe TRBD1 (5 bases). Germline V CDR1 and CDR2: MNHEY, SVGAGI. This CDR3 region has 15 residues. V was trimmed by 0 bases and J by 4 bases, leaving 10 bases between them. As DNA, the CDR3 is TGTGCCAGCAGTTACTCAGCAGGGTCAGGAAACACCATATATTTT. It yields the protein CASSYSAGSGNTIYF.

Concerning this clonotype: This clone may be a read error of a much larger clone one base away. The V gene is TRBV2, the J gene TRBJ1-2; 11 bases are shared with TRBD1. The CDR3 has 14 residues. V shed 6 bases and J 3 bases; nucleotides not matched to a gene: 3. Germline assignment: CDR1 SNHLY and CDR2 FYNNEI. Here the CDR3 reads CASSSGQGDYGYTF. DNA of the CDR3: TGTGCCAGCAGCTCGGGACAGGGGGACTATGGCTACACCTTC.

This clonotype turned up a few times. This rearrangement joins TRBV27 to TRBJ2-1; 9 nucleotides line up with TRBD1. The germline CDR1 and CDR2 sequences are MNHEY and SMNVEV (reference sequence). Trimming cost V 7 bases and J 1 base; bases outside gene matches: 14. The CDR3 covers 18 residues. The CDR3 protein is CASTTTDPGQGSYNEQFF. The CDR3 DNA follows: TGTGCCAGCACCACTACCGACCCGGGACAGGGTTCCTACAATGAGCAGTTCTTC.

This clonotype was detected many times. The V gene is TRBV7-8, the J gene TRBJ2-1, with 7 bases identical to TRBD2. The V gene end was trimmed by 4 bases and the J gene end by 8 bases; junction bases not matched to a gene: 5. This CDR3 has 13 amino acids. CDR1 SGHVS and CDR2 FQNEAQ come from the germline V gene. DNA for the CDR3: TGTGCCAGCAGCTGGCAACGGGGGGATGAGCAGTTCTTC. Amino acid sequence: CASSWQRGDEQFF.

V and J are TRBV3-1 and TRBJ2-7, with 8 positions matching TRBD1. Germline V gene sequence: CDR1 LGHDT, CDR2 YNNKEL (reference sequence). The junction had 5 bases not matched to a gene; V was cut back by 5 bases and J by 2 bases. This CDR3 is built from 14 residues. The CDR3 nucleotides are TGTGCCAGCAGCGCAGGGGGCGCCGCCTACGAGCAGTACTTC. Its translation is CASSAGGAAYEQYF.

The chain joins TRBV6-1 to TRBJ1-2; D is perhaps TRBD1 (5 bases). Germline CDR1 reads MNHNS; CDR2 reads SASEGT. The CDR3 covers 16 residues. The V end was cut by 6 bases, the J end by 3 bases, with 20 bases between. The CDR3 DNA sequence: TGTGCCAGCAGCACGAGACGACAGCACGATTACTATGGCTACACCTTC. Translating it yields CASSTRRQHDYYGYTF.

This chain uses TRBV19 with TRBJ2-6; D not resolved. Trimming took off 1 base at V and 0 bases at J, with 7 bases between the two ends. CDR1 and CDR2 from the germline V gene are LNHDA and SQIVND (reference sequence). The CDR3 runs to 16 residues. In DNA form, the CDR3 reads TGTGCCAGTAGTATAGGACAACCCTCTGGGGCCAACGTCCTGACTTTC. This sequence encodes CASSIGQPSGANVLTF.

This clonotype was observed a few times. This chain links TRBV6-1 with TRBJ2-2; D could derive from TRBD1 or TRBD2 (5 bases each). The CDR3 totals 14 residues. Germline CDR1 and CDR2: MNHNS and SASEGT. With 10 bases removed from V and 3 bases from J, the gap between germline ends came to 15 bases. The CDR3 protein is CATGTGSDTGELFF. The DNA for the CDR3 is TGTGCCACCGGGACGGGGAGCGACACCGGGGAGCTGTTTTTT.

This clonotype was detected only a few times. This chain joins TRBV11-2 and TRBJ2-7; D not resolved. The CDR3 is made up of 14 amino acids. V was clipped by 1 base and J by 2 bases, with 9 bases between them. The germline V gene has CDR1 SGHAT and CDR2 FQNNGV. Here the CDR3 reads CASSLARVPYEQYF. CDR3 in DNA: TGTGCCAGCAGCTTAGCCCGGGTACCCTACGAGCAGTACTTC.